Given below is one TCR beta chain in context. These data originate in a study of shared clonotypes between healthy human individuals. The method was immunoSEQ multiplex PCR; TCRdb's version includes in-frame clones alone and lacks a portion of them. The table includes about 2 million clones, roughly 94% detected once. This receptor was obtained from a young man in good health. Material: naive CD4+ T cells sorted from blood. Specified subset: CD45RA+ positively selected.

CDR3 loop: CASSSTGGDGTEAFF. The CDR3 DNA sequence: TGCGCCAGCAGCTCTACAGGGGGCGATGGGACTGAAGCTTTCTTT. V gene TRBV5-1 combines with J gene TRBJ1-1; 9 nucleotides agree with TRBD1. Germline lookup yields CDR1 SGHRS and CDR2 YFSETQ. The CDR3 loop spans 15 amino acids. The J segment lost 5 bases and the V segment lost 3 bases, leaving 8 bases of the junction unmatched.